Listed here are 25 T cell receptor beta chains from one sample, sequenced in a study of blood T cell repertoires in COVID-19. TCRdb's table, derived via immunoSEQ multiplex PCR, lists solely in-frame clones and lacks some. Of about 410,000 clones in the sample, about nine tenths were seen once. What was sequenced was peripheral blood. The receptors come from a woman in her thirties or forties with COVID-19, enrolled during active disease.

Notes on this clone: Within the sample, other DNA sequences also encode this same CDR3. CDR3 region: CASSSSSYEQYF. CDR3 DNA sequence: TGTGCCAGCAGTTCCAGCTCCTACGAGCAGTACTTC. V and J are TRBV6-2 or TRBV6-3 and TRBJ2-7, with D unclear. Germline V gene lookup returns CDR1 MNHEY and CDR2 SVGEGT. V was pared by 4 bases and J by 0 bases, with 4 bases between. The CDR3 loop spans 12 amino acids.

This chain joins TRBV5-1 and TRBJ1-1; TRBD1 agrees at 7 bases. Germline assignment: CDR1 SGHRS and CDR2 YFSETQ. The CDR3 is made up of 14 amino acids. The V segment lost 4 bases and the J segment 4 bases; nucleotides outside the gene matches: 7. Here the CDR3 reads CASSPTGLATEAFF. In DNA form, the CDR3 reads TGCGCCAGCAGCCCGACAGGGCTCGCCACTGAAGCTTTCTTT.

This clone was seen just once. The chain recombines TRBV6-1 with TRBJ1-5; a weak D match, TRBD1 (6 bases). The CDR3 consists of 16 residues. Trimming removed 4 bases at V and 5 bases at J, with 18 bases between. CDR1 is MNHNS and CDR2 is SASEGT in the germline V gene. Here the CDR3 reads CASSGRAASGDQPQHF. The CDR3 DNA sequence: TGTGCCAGCAGTGGGAGAGCGGCATCAGGGGATCAGCCCCAGCATTTT.

This rearrangement joins TRBV5-4 to TRBJ2-7; 13 bases agree with TRBD2. Trimming took 4 bases from V and 1 from J; bases not matched to a gene: 8. Germline-derived CDR1 and CDR2 are SGHNT and YYREEE (reference sequence). The CDR3 length is 17 residues. For the CDR3, the DNA is TGTGCCAGCAGCGGAGGACTAGCGGGAGCGGATTCCTACGAGCAGTACTTC. Protein: CASSGGLAGADSYEQYF.

This clone was found once. V and J are TRBV28 and TRBJ1-2, with a tentative D call TRBD1 (5 bases). Germline V CDR1 and CDR2: MDHEN, SYDVKM. V shed 2 bases and J shed 0 bases, with 13 bases lying between them. The CDR3 has 16 amino acids. CDR3 amino acids: CASSLPGIITNYGYTF. CDR3 sequence (DNA): TGTGCCAGCAGTTTACCAGGGATAATTACTAACTATGGCTACACCTTC.

The chain carries TRBV10-3 and TRBJ1-2; maybe TRBD1 (6 bases). Germline CDR1 is ENHRY and CDR2 is SYGVKD. With 7 bases removed from V and 7 bases from J, the gap between germline ends came to 19 bases. This CDR3 is 14 amino acids long. The CDR3 loop reads CAITEGGSIAGYTF. CDR3 in DNA: TGTGCCATCACCGAGGGGGGGTCTATTGCTGGCTACACCTTC.

V is TRBV7-6 and J is TRBJ2-1; D may be TRBD2 (7 bases). V was pared by 5 bases and J by 2 bases, with 16 bases between. CDR3 length: 16 residues. Germline loops: CDR1 SGHVS, CDR2 FNYEAQ. The CDR3 here is CASSPTRGGTYNEQFF. The DNA of the CDR3 is TGTGCCAGCAGCCCTACAAGGGGGGGAACCTACAATGAGCAGTTCTTC.

The chain links TRBV6-5 to TRBJ1-5; D gene uncertain. The CDR3 loop spans 13 amino acids. The germline gives CDR1 MNHEY, CDR2 SVGAGI. Trimming left V 6 bases short and J 4 bases short, with 10 bases between. CDR3 protein: CASRWTGNQPQHF. The CDR3 DNA reads TGTGCCAGCAGGTGGACGGGGAATCAGCCCCAGCATTTT.

The chain joins TRBV20-1 to TRBJ1-1; no firm D call. CDR3 length equals 11 residues. CDR1 and CDR2 from the germline V gene are DFQATT and SNEGSKA (reference sequence). V shed 6 bases and J shed 5 bases, with 10 bases lying between them. In nucleotides, the CDR3 is TGCAGTGCGATACTTGGTACTGAAGCTTTCTTT. Its protein product is CSAILGTEAFF.

The V gene is TRBV27, the J gene TRBJ1-1; TRBD1 is a possible D gene (6 bases). Looked up from germline, CDR1 is MNHEY and CDR2 is SMNVEV (reference sequence). Trimming took 5 bases from V and 2 from J, leaving 12 bases between them. CDR3 length: 14 residues. The CDR3 DNA reads as TGTGCCAGCAGTGCCTACAGGGCCAACACTGAAGCTTTCTTT. It translates to CASSAYRANTEAFF.

This chain links TRBV25-1 with TRBJ1-6; 9 bases line up with TRBD1. Trimming removed 3 bases from V and 7 bases from J; junction bases left unmatched: 4. The CDR3 extends over 15 amino acids. Germline CDR1 MGHDK, CDR2 SYGVNS. CDR3 bases: TGTGCCAGCAGTGACCGACAGGGGGACAATTCACCCCTCCACTTT. It is translated as CASSDRQGDNSPLHF.

The V and J genes are TRBV20-1 and TRBJ2-1; 7 bases match TRBD2. Germline CDR1 and CDR2: DFQATT and SNEGSKA (reference sequence). Trimming cost V 3 bases and J 8 bases; bases outside gene matches: 13. There are 15 residues in the CDR3. The DNA for the CDR3 is TGCAGTGCTAGTTCCGGGACTACGCAAACGCATGAGCAGTTCTTC. Protein: CSASSGTTQTHEQFF.

The V call is TRBV13, the J call TRBJ2-2; D is unresolved. V was trimmed by 5 bases and J by 3 bases, leaving 10 bases between them. The CDR3 is made up of 14 amino acids. Germline V lookup: CDR1 PRHDT, CDR2 FYEKMQ (reference sequence). CDR3 protein: CASSQPEYTGELFF. Here the CDR3 DNA reads TGTGCCAGCAGCCAACCGGAGTACACCGGGGAGCTGTTTTTT. Full variable domain (outside the CDR3, taken from reference TRBV13 and TRBJ2-2): AAGVIQSPRHLIKEKRETATLKCYPIPRHDTVYWYQQGPGQDPQFLISFYEKMQSDKGSIPDRFSAQQFSDYHSELNMSSLELGDSALYFCASSQPEYTGELFFGEGSRLTVL.

The chain has TRBV3-1 (or the pseudogene TRBV3-2) and TRBJ1-6; D gene ambiguous. V was clipped by 3 bases and J by 7 bases, with 10 bases between them. Germline lookup yields CDR1 LGHDT and CDR2 YNNKEL (reference sequence). The CDR3 loop spans 14 amino acids. CDR3 loop: CASSHPVGNSPLHF. In DNA form, the CDR3 reads TGTGCCAGCAGCCACCCGGTGGGCAATTCACCCCTCCACTTT.

As to this clone: Other DNA sequences in the sample encode the same CDR3. The gene calls are TRBV4-3 and TRBJ1-1; 7 bases map to TRBD1. The V gene end was trimmed by 1 base and the J gene end by 2 bases; junction bases not matched to a gene: 4. CDR3 length: 15 amino acids. CDR1 is LGHNA, CDR2 YSLEER, per germline. The CDR3 region has the DNA TGCGCCAGCAGCCAAGGGAGGACAGGAAACACTGAAGCTTTCTTT. It codes for CASSQGRTGNTEAFF.

The V and J genes are TRBV7-9 and TRBJ1-4, with 8 bases that match TRBD1. CDR1 is SEHNR and CDR2 is FQNEAQ in the germline V gene (reference sequence). This CDR3 region has 15 residues. With 5 bases clipped from V and 5 bases from J, the junction kept 7 bases outside the gene matches. CDR3 bases: TGTGCCAGCAGCCCAGGGGGCCGCGGGAATGAAAAACTGTTTTTT. Its protein is CASSPGGRGNEKLFF.

The rearrangement joins TRBV18 to TRBJ2-7; unclear D gene. Germline-derived CDR1 and CDR2 are KGHSH and LQKENI. CDR3 size: 15 residues. Trimming shortened V by 3 bases and J by 2 bases, and 14 bases separated the two germline ends. The DNA of the CDR3 is TGTGCCAGCTCACCGAGCGCACACACCGCCTACGAGCAGTACTTC. As protein: CASSPSAHTAYEQYF. Complete variable domain (other parts from reference TRBV18 and TRBJ2-7): NAGVMQNPRHLVRRRGQEARLRCSPMKGHSHVYWYRQLPEEGLKFMVYLQKENIIDESGMPKERFSAEFPKEGPSILRIQQVVRGDSAAYFCASSPSAHTAYEQYFGPGTRLTVT.

The chain combines TRBV3-1 (or the pseudogene TRBV3-2) with TRBJ1-6, with 7 bases identical to TRBD1. The CDR3 extends over 14 amino acids. J was trimmed by 7 bases and V by 3 bases; bases with no gene match: 3. Germline V gives CDR1 LGHDT, CDR2 YNNKEL (reference sequence). CDR3 loop: CASSQKTGNSPLHF. Written as DNA, the CDR3 is TGTGCCAGCAGCCAGAAGACAGGGAATTCACCCCTCCACTTT.

This chain links TRBV7-2 with TRBJ1-1; 8 nucleotides line up with TRBD1. V lost 5 bases and J lost 5; bases outside the gene matches: 7. Germline V gene lookup returns CDR1 SGHTA and CDR2 FQGNSA. The CDR3 runs to 14 residues. The CDR3 sequence: CASSPQGALTEAFF. CDR3 bases: TGTGCCAGCAGCCCGCAGGGGGCGCTTACTGAAGCTTTCTTT.

The rearrangement links TRBV7-3 to TRBJ1-2; D gene unclear. The ends were cut back, 1 base at V and 2 bases at J, with 8 bases in the middle. This CDR3 is 14 amino acids long. Germline-derived CDR1 and CDR2 are SGHTA and FQGTGA. The CDR3 DNA reads TGTGCCAGCAGCTTAAGAGGCCTGAACTATGGCTACACCTTC. Translated, it gives CASSLRGLNYGYTF.

This rearrangement joins TRBV6-4 to TRBJ2-1; 10 bases agree with TRBD2. There are 15 residues in the CDR3. The V gene end was trimmed by 0 bases and the J gene end by 6 bases; junction bases not matched to a gene: 2. Germline V gene sequence: CDR1 MRHNA, CDR2 SNTAGT. CDR3 protein: CASSDSSGGGNEQFF. CDR3 DNA: TGTGCCAGCAGTGACTCAAGCGGGGGGGGCAATGAGCAGTTCTTC.

This clone was seen once. V and J are TRBV4-3 and TRBJ1-6; D possibly corresponds to TRBD1 (5 bases). Germline lookup yields CDR1 LGHNA and CDR2 YSLEER. The length of the CDR3 is 16 residues. V lost 0 bases and J lost 4, with 10 bases in between. CDR3 sequence: CASSQDRSGYNSPLHF. The CDR3 region has the DNA TGCGCCAGCAGCCAAGATCGGTCAGGGTATAATTCACCCCTCCACTTT.

The chain carries TRBV28 and TRBJ1-5, with 8 positions matching TRBD1. Germline CDR1 and CDR2: MDHEN and SYDVKM. The CDR3 sequence is 15 residues long. V lost 3 bases and J lost 4; bases outside the gene matches: 5. CDR3 bases: TGTGCCAGCAGTTTGAGAACAGGGGGGAATCAGCCCCAGCATTTT. This sequence encodes CASSLRTGGNQPQHF.

The rearrangement links TRBV10-3 to TRBJ1-5, with 11 bases matching TRBD1. Germline CDR1 reads ENHRY; CDR2 reads SYGVKD. The CDR3 length is 19 residues. V shed 2 bases, J shed 0 bases, and the junction held 9 bases outside the gene matches. CDR3 sequence reads: CAISEPIGTGGVSNQPQHF. CDR3 bases: TGTGCCATCAGTGAGCCCATCGGGACAGGGGGTGTTAGCAATCAGCCCCAGCATTTT.

This clone was picked up one time. The chain is built from TRBV15 and TRBJ1-1, with 7 bases lining up with TRBD1. The CDR3 has 15 residues. Germline CDR1 reads LNHNV; CDR2 reads YYDKDF (reference sequence). J gave up 1 base and V 4 bases, and 6 bases lay outside the gene matches. The CDR3 loop is CATSKGTVTNTEAFF. The CDR3 DNA follows: TGTGCCACCAGCAAAGGGACAGTTACGAACACTGAAGCTTTCTTT.